This record covers a single TCR beta chain. Antigen specificity is unknown. These data are taken from a study of T cells in narcolepsy. Overall study results and limits: HCRT-specific and TRIB2-specific autoreactive clonotypes appeared among same-patient CSF and blood CD4+ clonotypes. Some memory CD4+ repertoires had no autoreactive clone sequences.

Some clones are missing from TCRdb's copy, which holds only in-frame ones; the method was immunoSEQ multiplex PCR. The sample has more than 20,000 clones, 85% seen once. Trimming removed 0 bases at V and 1 base at J, with 10 bases between. The CDR3 has 15 residues. CDR1 is SGHKS and CDR2 is YYEKEE in the germline V gene (reference sequence). V gene TRBV5-5 combines with J gene TRBJ2-5, with a weak D call TRBD2 (5 bases). The source material was memory (CD45RA-) CD4+ T cells from blood. The sequence was obtained from a human donor in good health. The CDR3, as DNA: TGTGCCAGCAGCTTGGAAGGACTTGCCCAAGAGACCCAGTACTTC. Translated, it gives CASSLEGLAQETQYF.